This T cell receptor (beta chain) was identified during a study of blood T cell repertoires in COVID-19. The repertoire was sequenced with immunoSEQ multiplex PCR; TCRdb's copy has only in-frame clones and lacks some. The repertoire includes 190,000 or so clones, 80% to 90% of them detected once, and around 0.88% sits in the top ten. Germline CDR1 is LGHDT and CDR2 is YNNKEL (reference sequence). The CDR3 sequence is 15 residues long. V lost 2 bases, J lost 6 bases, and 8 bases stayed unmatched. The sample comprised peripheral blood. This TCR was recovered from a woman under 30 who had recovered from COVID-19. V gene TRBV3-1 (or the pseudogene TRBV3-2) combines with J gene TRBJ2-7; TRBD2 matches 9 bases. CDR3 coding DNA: TGTGCCAGCAGCCAATTAGGACTAGCGCCGCGCGAGCAGTACTTC. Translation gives CASSQLGLAPREQYF.